A single T cell receptor beta chain is shown here with its context. Its target is not known. Data came from immunoSEQ multiplex PCR; TCRdb stores just in-frame clones and leaves some out. The table records roughly 100,000 clones, more than 70% of them present only once. There are 15 residues in the CDR3. CDR1 and CDR2 (germline): WNHNN, SYGVQD (reference sequence). V was clipped by 1 base and J by 0 bases; unmatched bases: 3. The entry originates in a study of identifying expanded T cells in peripheral blood. Study-wide findings and caveats: Technical replicates showed roughly 1.2 changed clones; two weeks roughly 18; four weeks 19.

Sequenced input: blood. The source of this sequence is a person aged 18 to 75 in good health. The chain carries TRBV10-1 and TRBJ2-7, with 7 positions matching TRBD2. The CDR3 sequence is CASSEWASGSYEQYF. The CDR3 region has the DNA TGCGCCAGCAGTGAGTGGGCTAGCGGCTCCTACGAGCAGTACTTC.